This entry features one T cell receptor (beta chain) sequence. This clonotype was detected many times. It lacks a known antigen. Base qualities are not at hand, and no much larger clone is one base apart. The TCR beta CDR3 regions were amplified from the RNA transcripts. The first round of RT-PCR for the TCR CDR3 was performed with the HTBI primer set and the Qiagen OneStep RT-PCR kit. Libraries were constructed in a second round of multiplex PCR, after which size selection and purification were performed. Libraries were sequenced paired-end with 100 bp reads on an Illumina HiSeq2000. As for the authors' bioinformatics: SOAPnuke was used to process the raw data, with reads discarded if the reads contained adapters or uncalled bases, had a mean Phred below 15, or lacked an exact constant-primer or identifier match. COPE v1.2.5 was used to merge the high-quality paired reads, and each unique nucleotide sequence was defined as a clonotype. Clonotypes were aligned to IMGT TRBV, TRBD and TRBJ reference segments using MiTCR v1.1. Only V-J combinations with frequency above 0.0001, covering about 99% of repertoires, were analysed. A TCS score was defined as the ratio between F50 (clonal expansion) and ExV (chaos), using BLOSUM62-based TCRdist between CDR3 peptides within each V-J. Welch's t-statistics and random forest reduced around 520 V-J features to around 14, which were used in a naive Bayes classifier (R e1071). TCRdb reanalyzed the raw reads on its own, using fastp at Q25 for trimming and MiXCR for clone calling, and kept in-frame beta chains. A single entry per CDR3 protein holds the most common genes and DNA from its merged rows. For this entry, the V and J calls and clone size follow TCRdb and not the study's own pipeline. The sample records a few hundred thousand distinct CDR3 sequences, 18% of which are singletons. The ten largest clones add up to around 47% of the sample.

This sample stems from a study of T cells in Graves' hyperthyroidism and ophthalmopathy (dated by TCRdb to between 2017 and 2020). Describing the broader study: Peripheral blood samples were taken at initial diagnosis, before any treatment was given. TCR V-J signatures able to tell the groups apart were searched for in a discovery cohort of approximately 95 patients, of whom over 40 had Graves' ophthalmopathy and some 60 had stable Graves' hyperthyroidism. Prospective prediction of ophthalmopathy was tested in an independent validation cohort of 18 to 20 hyperthyroidism patients and 17 patients who later progressed to ophthalmopathy. The roughly 94 discovery patients were randomly split 7:3 into training and test sets. In roughly six Graves' hyperthyroidism patients, the study also compared T-cell repertoires from thyroid tissue with T-cell repertoires from blood. Once sampling was done, hyperthyroidism patients were given methimazole at a starting dose of 30 mg daily, whereas ophthalmopathy patients were given high-dose intravenous methylprednisolone. According to the paper, TCR Vbeta CDR3 sequencing was carried out on 135 peripheral blood samples, which came from fewer than 50 ophthalmopathy, about 75 hyperthyroidism and about 17 progressor patients.

Graves' hyperthyroidism was defined as stable when no progression to ophthalmopathy occurred over 18 months of follow-up. Hyperthyroidism patients were newly diagnosed, had a disease duration of under 2 months, and were aged 18 to 65 years. Any patient with an uncontrolled infection, another autoimmune disease, pregnancy or lactation was excluded. Diagnoses were established on the basis of clinical symptoms, serum thyroxine and TRAb, thyroid ultrasound, and orbital computed tomography. PBMCs were isolated from 10 ml of fresh peripheral blood by Ficoll-Paque density gradient centrifugation. Total RNA was extracted using Trizol reagent, and RNA quality was assessed on an Agilent 2100 Bioanalyzer. Based on the germline V gene (reference sequence), the CDR1 and CDR2 sequences are SEHNR and FQNEAQ. V and J are truncated by 5 bases and 5 bases respectively, leaving an intervening sequence of 10 bases. The CDR3, from cysteine to phenylalanine, totals 13 residues. The DNA shown is the 39-base CDR3, in frame from base 1.

What the authors observed across the whole study: Blood samples also contained most of the expanded thyroid clonotypes (frequency above 0.001), which suggests that blood repertoires may reflect thyroid immune responses. A model built on a 13 V-J signature distinguished ophthalmopathy from stable hyperthyroidism, reaching roughly 88% sensitivity and about 81% specificity in cross-validation and 80%/75% in testing. In validation, the model predicted progression to ophthalmopathy with around 71% sensitivity and roughly 75% specificity, a median of 6.5 months before onset. No statistical method was used to set the sample size in advance, and investigators knew the group allocation.

The TCR sequence derives from a woman in her fifties or sixties with Graves' hyperthyroidism. Specimen: blood. The chain couples TRBV7-9 to TRBJ2-1, and possibly TRBD2, on 6 matching bases. CDR3 protein: CASSLGLHNEQFF. The nucleotide sequence reads TGTGCCAGCAGCCTGGGACTTCACAATGAGCAGTTCTTC.